This T cell receptor beta chain appears in the sequencing data of a study of cytomegalovirus exposure and HLA in healthy donors. Whole-study results and caveats: The study designated 150 or so TCR beta chains cytomegalovirus-associated.

This clone was seen more than once but under ten times. Its cognate antigen is unknown. Other nucleotide sequences from this sample produce the same CDR3. The donors, nominally healthy at sampling, likely had unrecorded immune exposures. PCR primers comprised 60 Vbeta and 13 Jbeta primers. In the authors' workflow: Later, 65 million to 85 million unique TCR beta chains were counted in an analysis, and roughly 11 million of them were shared. Clones were sequenced by immunoSEQ multiplex PCR, and TCRdb holds only the in-frame ones, with some missing. That table supplies the V and J calls and clone size; D and trimming were determined from the DNA. Among around 200,000 clones listed, about 59% were seen once. This CDR3 has 14 amino acids. V was clipped by 4 bases and J by 2 bases; unmatched bases: 0. Germline V gene data show CDR1 as SNHLY and CDR2 as FYNNEI.

The gene calls are TRBV2 and TRBJ1-5; 9 positions match TRBD1. Sequenced sample: PBMCs. The sequence derives from a man aged 35 to 55 in good health and CMV-seronegative. CDR3 loop: CASSGQGGNQPQHF. The CDR3 bases are TGTGCCAGCAGTGGACAGGGGGGCAATCAGCCCCAGCATTTT.